The 14 T cell receptor beta chains reported below all come from one sample, sequenced in a study of shared clonotypes between healthy human individuals. Naive CD8 cells comprised CD45RO-negative, CCR7-positively selected cells, excluding terminally differentiated effector memory CD45RA+ cells. Method: immunoSEQ multiplex PCR; TCRdb's copy keeps in-frame clones and lacks some. The repertoire holds about 2 million clones, about 95% seen once, with more than 0.95% in the top ten. The sequenced sample consisted of naive CD8+ T cells sorted from blood. All receptors derive from a young man in good health.

The rearrangement uses TRBV4-3 and TRBJ2-2; tentative D call: TRBD1 (6 bases). V was pared by 4 bases and J by 5 bases, with 11 bases between. The CDR3 covers 14 residues. Germline V gives CDR1 LGHNA, CDR2 YSLEER. Here the CDR3 reads CASSRNRATGELFF. The CDR3 DNA reads TGCGCCAGCAGCCGGAACAGGGCGACCGGGGAGCTGTTTTTT.

This clone was recorded only once. The chain joins TRBV18 to TRBJ2-1; 7 positions match TRBD2. There are 14 residues in the CDR3. V shed 3 bases, J shed 3 bases, and the junction held 2 bases outside the gene matches. Germline CDR1 reads KGHSH; CDR2 reads LQKENI. CDR3 amino acids: CASSPRDYYNEQFF. The CDR3 bases are TGTGCCAGCTCACCTAGGGACTACTACAATGAGCAGTTCTTC.

The chain couples TRBV7-9 to TRBJ1-5; TRBD1 might be the D (5 bases). The V gene lost 5 bases and the J gene lost 6 bases, with 17 bases spanning the gap. Germline loops: CDR1 SEHNR, CDR2 FQNEAQ (reference sequence). CDR3 length equals 15 residues. CDR3 residues: CASSDSRDPGQPQHF. CDR3 coding DNA: TGTGCCAGCAGCGACTCCAGGGATCCAGGTCAGCCCCAGCATTTT.

This rearrangement joins TRBV6-1 to TRBJ1-6; D gene uncertain. This CDR3 contains 17 residues. Germline assignment: CDR1 MNHNS and CDR2 SASEGT. V lost 1 base to trimming and J lost 0 bases, with 10 bases between them. In nucleotides, the CDR3 is TGTGCCAGCAGTGAAGTGGGGAGAACCTCCTATAATTCACCCCTCCACTTT. Amino acid sequence: CASSEVGRTSYNSPLHF.

On this clone itself: Distinct nucleotide sequences in the sample also encode this CDR3. This chain connects TRBV5-6 to TRBJ2-7; D ambiguous. Germline lookup yields CDR1 SGHDT and CDR2 YYEEEE. The CDR3 runs 14 residues. With 2 bases removed from V and 1 base from J, the gap between germline ends came to 10 bases. DNA of the CDR3: TGTGCCAGCAGCTTCGGGTCTGGTTCCTACGAGCAGTACTTC. This encodes CASSFGSGSYEQYF.

Turning to this clone: Within the sample, other DNA sequences also encode this same CDR3. This chain joins TRBV9 and TRBJ1-1; 8 positions match TRBD1. V was clipped by 4 bases and J by 5 bases; unmatched bases: 4. This CDR3 region has 13 residues. The germline V gene has CDR1 SGDLS and CDR2 YYNGEE. CDR3 region: CASSPRTGTEAFF. The CDR3 DNA reads TGTGCCAGCAGCCCTCGGACAGGGACTGAAGCTTTCTTT.

A remark on this clone: One end of the junction fails to match germline, which may point to a read error. In nucleotides, the CDR3 is TGCGCCAGCAGCTTGAACCCCGGGGAGCTGTTTTTT. It yields the protein CASSLNPGELFF. The chain employs TRBV5-1 and TRBJ2-2; no clear D. Germline CDR1 and CDR2: SGHRS and YFSETQ. The CDR3 consists of 12 residues.

As to this clone: Different DNA sequences within this sample yield the same CDR3. This chain links TRBV9 with TRBJ2-7; 7 nucleotides line up with TRBD1. Trimming took 3 bases from V and 3 from J; bases not matched to a gene: 3. CDR1 SGDLS and CDR2 YYNGEE come from the germline V gene. The CDR3 loop spans 13 amino acids. This chain's CDR3 is CASSAAGGYEQYF. CDR3 DNA: TGTGCCAGCAGCGCAGCAGGGGGCTACGAGCAGTACTTC.

The chain carries TRBV9 and TRBJ1-6; D is perhaps TRBD1 (5 bases). The CDR3 extends over 16 amino acids. With 2 bases removed from V and 7 bases from J, the gap between germline ends came to 16 bases. Looked up from germline, CDR1 is SGDLS and CDR2 is YYNGEE. The CDR3 loop is CASSVSRGTLNSPLHF. The DNA for the CDR3 is TGTGCCAGCAGCGTCAGCCGTGGGACCCTCAATTCACCCCTCCACTTT.

The chain carries TRBV7-9 and TRBJ2-7; D ambiguous. Trimming stripped 4 bases from V and 2 bases from J, with 18 bases between. The CDR3 is made up of 16 amino acids. Germline lookup yields CDR1 SEHNR and CDR2 FQNEAQ (reference sequence). Here the CDR3 DNA reads TGTGCCAGCAGCTCGTACGGAACACGGATAGCCTACGAGCAGTACTTC. This encodes CASSSYGTRIAYEQYF.

This clone has just one count. This sequence joins TRBV30 and TRBJ2-3; D is uncertain. The CDR3 runs 13 residues. CDR1 GTSNPN and CDR2 SVGIG come from the germline V gene (reference sequence). Trimming took 2 bases from V and 3 from J, leaving 9 bases between them. This chain's CDR3 is CAWSQTWTDTQYF. CDR3 DNA: TGTGCCTGGAGTCAGACTTGGACAGATACGCAGTATTTT.

The rearrangement links TRBV4-1 to TRBJ1-3; D unresolved. V lost 7 bases to trimming and J lost 0 bases, with 16 bases between them. The CDR3 has 16 residues. Germline CDR1 MGHRA, CDR2 YSYEKL. CDR3 in amino acids: CASTPGGEGSGNTIYF. Here the CDR3 DNA reads TGCGCCAGCACACCGGGAGGAGAGGGCTCTGGAAACACCATATATTTT.

This chain links TRBV7-2 with TRBJ2-7; the match to TRBD2 covers 12 bases. The CDR3 covers 15 residues. Germline values: CDR1 SGHTA, CDR2 FQGNSA. Unmatched junction bases numbered 3, after V lost 4 bases and J lost 2 bases. The CDR3 DNA reads TGTGCCAGCAGCTCTCTAGCGGGGGGGACCTACGAGCAGTACTTC. Translated: CASSSLAGGTYEQYF.

The chain employs TRBV6-1 and TRBJ2-3; 9 bases match TRBD1. Trimming cost V 2 bases and J 5 bases; bases outside gene matches: 8. Germline V gene data show CDR1 as MNHNS and CDR2 as SASEGT. The CDR3 has 16 amino acids. In DNA form, the CDR3 reads TGTGCCAGCAGTGAACAGGACAGGGGACGGGGAGATACGCAGTATTTT. Translated, it gives CASSEQDRGRGDTQYF.